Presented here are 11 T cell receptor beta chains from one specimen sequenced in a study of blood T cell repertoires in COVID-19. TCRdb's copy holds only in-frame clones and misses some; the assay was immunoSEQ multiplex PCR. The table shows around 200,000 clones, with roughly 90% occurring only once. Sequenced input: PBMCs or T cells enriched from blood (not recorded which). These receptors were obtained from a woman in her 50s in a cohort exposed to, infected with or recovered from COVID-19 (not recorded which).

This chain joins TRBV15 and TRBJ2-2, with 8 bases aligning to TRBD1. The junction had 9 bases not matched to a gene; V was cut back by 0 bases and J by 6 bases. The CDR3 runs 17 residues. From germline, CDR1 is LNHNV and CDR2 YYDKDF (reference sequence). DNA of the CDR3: TGTGCCACCAGCAGAGATCGGGTCAGGGGGCAGGCCGGGGAGCTGTTTTTT. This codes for CATSRDRVRGQAGELFF.

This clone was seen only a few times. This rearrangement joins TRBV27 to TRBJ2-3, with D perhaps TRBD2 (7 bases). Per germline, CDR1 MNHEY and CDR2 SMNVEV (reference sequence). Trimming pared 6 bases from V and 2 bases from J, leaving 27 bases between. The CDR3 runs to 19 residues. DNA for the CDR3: TGTGCCAGCAGCACCATGTTTGGCGGGGGAGGGACATACACAGATACGCAGTATTTT. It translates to CASSTMFGGGGTYTDTQYF.

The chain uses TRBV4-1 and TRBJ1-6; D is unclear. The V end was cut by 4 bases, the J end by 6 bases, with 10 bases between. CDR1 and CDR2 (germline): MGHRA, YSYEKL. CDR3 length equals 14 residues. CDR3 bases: TGCGCCAGCAGCCCCCGGGATTCTAATTCACCCCTCCACTTT. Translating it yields CASSPRDSNSPLHF.

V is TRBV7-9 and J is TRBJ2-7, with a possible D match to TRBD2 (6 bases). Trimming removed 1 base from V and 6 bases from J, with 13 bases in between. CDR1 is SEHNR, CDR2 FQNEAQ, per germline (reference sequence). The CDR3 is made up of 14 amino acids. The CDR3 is CASSLVEGLPEQYF. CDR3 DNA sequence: TGTGCCAGCAGCTTAGTCGAGGGACTCCCCGAGCAGTACTTC.

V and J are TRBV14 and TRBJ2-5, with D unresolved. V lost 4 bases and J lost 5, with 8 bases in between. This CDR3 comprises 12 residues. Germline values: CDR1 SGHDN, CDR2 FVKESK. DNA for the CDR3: TGTGCCAGCAGCCGATACCGGGAGACCCAGTACTTC. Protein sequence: CASSRYRETQYF.

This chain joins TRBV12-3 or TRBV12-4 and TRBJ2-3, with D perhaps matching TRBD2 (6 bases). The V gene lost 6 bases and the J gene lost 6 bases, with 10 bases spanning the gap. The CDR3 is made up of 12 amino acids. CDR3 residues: CASSGAGDTQYF. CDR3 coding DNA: TGTGCCAGCAGCGGGGCGGGGGATACGCAGTATTTT.

CDR3 protein: CAWSPAGAYYNEQFF. In DNA form, the CDR3 reads TGTGCCTGGAGCCCCGCTGGGGCATACTACAATGAGCAGTTCTTC. The chain employs TRBV30 and TRBJ2-1; D is perhaps TRBD1 (5 bases). This CDR3 comprises 15 residues. With 3 bases removed from V and 3 bases from J, the gap between germline ends came to 15 bases. Germline V lookup: CDR1 GTSNPN, CDR2 SVGIG (reference sequence).

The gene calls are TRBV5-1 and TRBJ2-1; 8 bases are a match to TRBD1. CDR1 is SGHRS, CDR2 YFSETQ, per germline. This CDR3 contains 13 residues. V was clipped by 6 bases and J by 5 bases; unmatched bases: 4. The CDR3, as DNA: TGCGCCAGCACTGGACAGGGAAACAATGAGCAGTTCTTC. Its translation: CASTGQGNNEQFF.

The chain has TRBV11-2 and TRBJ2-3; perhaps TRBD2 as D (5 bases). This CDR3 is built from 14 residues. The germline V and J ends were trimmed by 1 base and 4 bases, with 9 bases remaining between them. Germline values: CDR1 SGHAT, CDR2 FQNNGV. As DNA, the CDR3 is TGTGCCAGCAGCTTAGTAACAGCGGCAGATACGCAGTATTTT. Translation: CASSLVTAADTQYF.

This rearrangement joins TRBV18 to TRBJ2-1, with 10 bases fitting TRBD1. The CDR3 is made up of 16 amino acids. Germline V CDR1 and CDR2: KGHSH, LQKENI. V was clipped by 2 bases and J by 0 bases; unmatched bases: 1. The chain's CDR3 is CASSPRDRGSYNEQFF. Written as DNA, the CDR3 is TGTGCCAGCTCACCAAGGGACAGGGGCTCCTACAATGAGCAGTTCTTC.

This chain's CDR3 is CASSEGVGGGSEAFF. CDR3 sequence (DNA): TGTGCCAGCAGTGAAGGGGTAGGGGGTGGTTCTGAAGCTTTCTTT. The chain links TRBV6-1 to TRBJ1-1, with a possible D match to TRBD1 (6 bases). Per the germline V gene, CDR1 is MNHNS and CDR2 is SASEGT. The CDR3 is 15 amino acids. V dropped 1 base and J dropped 6 bases, with 15 bases sitting between them.